The 2 T cell receptor beta chains presented below share a single source sample, sequenced in a study of T cell responses to AZD1222 COVID-19 vaccine (dated by TCRdb to about 2021). Libraries were made using the immunoSEQ multiplex PCR assay. Here the immuneACCESS table is served through TCRdb, limited to in-frame sequences with V and J called. Missing clones are a known gap in these copies; in checked studies unresolved V genes cover under half, and the rest lacks a known reason. A total of 150,000 or so clones appear in this sample, about nine tenths of them only once. 5% to 5.5% of the sample is taken by the ten largest. The time point label corresponds to: baseline before first vaccination. This specimen was peripheral blood, taken on day 0 of AZD1222 vaccination. These receptors were collected from an adult in good health.

The genes are TRBV5-5 and TRBJ1-1; TRBD1 matches 9 bases. From germline, CDR1 is SGHKS and CDR2 YYEKEE (reference sequence). V dropped 4 bases and J dropped 4; count of bases not matched to a gene: 5. The CDR3 has 14 residues. CDR3 DNA sequence: TGTGCCAGCAGCAGAGGGGACAGGGCCACTGAAGCTTTCTTT. Protein: CASSRGDRATEAFF.

The rearrangement joins TRBV11-2 to TRBJ2-3, with a tentative D call TRBD2 (5 bases). CDR3 size: 15 residues. CDR1 and CDR2 (germline): SGHAT, FQNNGV. V was pared by 0 bases and J by 7 bases, with 14 bases between. CDR3 amino acids: CASSLDLASGYTQYF. The CDR3 DNA reads TGTGCCAGCAGCTTAGATTTGGCTTCGGGGTATACGCAGTATTTT.